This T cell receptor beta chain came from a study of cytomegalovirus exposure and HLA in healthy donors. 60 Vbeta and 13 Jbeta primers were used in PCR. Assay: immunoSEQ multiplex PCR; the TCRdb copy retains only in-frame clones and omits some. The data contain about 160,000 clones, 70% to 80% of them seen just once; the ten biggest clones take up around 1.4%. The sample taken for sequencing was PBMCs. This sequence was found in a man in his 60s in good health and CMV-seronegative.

The CDR3 DNA reads as TGTGCCAGCAGTACGGGACAGCTCGCTCGGAAGACCCAGTACTTC. Amino acids: CASSTGQLARKTQYF. The chain is built from TRBV28 and TRBJ2-5; TRBD1 matches 7 bases. Germline trimming cut 5 bases from V and 6 bases from J; bases unmatched to any gene: 12. Germline lookup yields CDR1 MDHEN and CDR2 SYDVKM. This CDR3 comprises 15 residues.